Below are 32 T cell receptor beta chains sequenced from a single sample in a study of T cell responses to AZD1222 COVID-19 vaccine. Some clones are missing from TCRdb's copy, which holds only in-frame ones; the method was immunoSEQ multiplex PCR. The repertoire holds about 180,000 clones, with approximately 92% as singletons. The sequencing here drew on peripheral blood, taken 28 days after the second dose of the MenACWY control vaccine. The receptors come from an adult who received the MenACWY meningococcal vaccine as a control.

The chain links TRBV6-5 to TRBJ1-6; tentatively, D is TRBD1 (6 bases). The CDR3 loop spans 15 amino acids. Trimming took off 5 bases at V and 7 bases at J, with 15 bases between the two ends. CDR1 MNHEY and CDR2 SVGAGI come from the germline V gene. The CDR3 coding sequence is TGTGCCAGCAGTCCCCGGACAGTAGGAAATTCACCCCTCCACTTT. This sequence encodes CASSPRTVGNSPLHF.

V is TRBV4-1 and J is TRBJ1-2; 7 nucleotides line up with TRBD1. Trimming at V came to 1 base and at J to 0 bases, leaving 11 bases not matched to a gene. Germline-derived CDR1 and CDR2 are MGHRA and YSYEKL. The length of the CDR3 is 18 residues. The CDR3: CASSQAPDRVSSNYGYTF. The CDR3 bases are TGCGCCAGCAGCCAAGCACCCGACAGGGTCTCCTCTAACTATGGCTACACCTTC.

V usage is TRBV21-1 and J usage is TRBJ1-5. TRBV21-1 is a pseudogene locus. The CDR3 sequence is 15 residues long. The CDR3 loop is CASSPYSGRDQPQHF. CDR3 in DNA: TGTGCCAGCAGCCCTTACTCCGGGAGGGATCAGCCCCAGCATTTT.

The sample holds one count of this clone. This rearrangement joins TRBV7-2 to TRBJ1-1; unclear D gene. The CDR3 extends over 15 amino acids. V lost 2 bases and J lost 0, with 10 bases in between. Germline assignment: CDR1 SGHTA and CDR2 FQGNSA. Written as DNA, the CDR3 is TGTGCCAGCAGCTTAATGGCAATATTGAACACTGAAGCTTTCTTT. Encoded protein: CASSLMAILNTEAFF.

The table lists this clone with a count of one. The CDR3: CASSQFRALDGYGYTF. CDR3 DNA: TGTGCCAGCAGCCAATTCCGGGCCTTGGACGGCTATGGCTACACCTTC. This chain joins TRBV14 and TRBJ1-2; D is unclear. Germline V gene data show CDR1 as SGHDN and CDR2 as FVKESK. The V and J ends lost 2 bases and 4 bases respectively, with 17 bases between them. The CDR3 is 16 amino acids.

The chain couples TRBV24-1 to TRBJ1-1; 10 positions match TRBD1. This CDR3 comprises 15 residues. Germline values: CDR1 KGHDR, CDR2 SFDVKD. Unmatched junction bases numbered 3, after V lost 2 bases and J lost 4 bases. The CDR3 DNA follows: TGTGCCACCAGTGATTCCGGGACAGGGGTCACTGAAGCTTTCTTT. Protein: CATSDSGTGVTEAFF.

The rearrangement joins TRBV2 to TRBJ1-2; D uncertain. V gave up 3 bases and J gave up 4 bases, with 21 bases separating them. Per the germline V gene, CDR1 is SNHLY and CDR2 is FYNNEI. This CDR3 region has 17 residues. CDR3 DNA: TGTGCCAGCAGTGACCAATTCGTCAGGTATTTGCGCTATGGCTACACCTTC. This codes for CASSDQFVRYLRYGYTF. The whole variable domain, remainder taken from reference TRBV2 and TRBJ1-2, is EPEVTQTPSHQVTQMGQEVILRCVPISNHLYFYWYRQILGQKVEFLVSFYNNEISEKSEIFDDQFSVERPDGSNFTLKIRSTKLEDSAMYFCASSDQFVRYLRYGYTFGSGTRLTVV.

CDR3 in amino acids: CACGRANYGYTF. CDR3 DNA sequence: TGTGCCTGCGGCAGAGCTAACTATGGCTACACCTTC. This chain joins TRBV30 and TRBJ1-2; D gene uncertain. The CDR3 runs 12 residues. CDR1 is GTSNPN, CDR2 SVGIG, per germline (reference sequence). Trimming cost V 6 bases and J 0 bases, with 8 bases left between them.

The chain recombines TRBV6-5 with TRBJ1-2; D is undetermined. V was pared by 6 bases and J by 1 base, with 3 bases between. CDR1 and CDR2 (germline): MNHEY, SVGAGI. This CDR3 is built from 11 residues. The CDR3 here is CASRFNYGYTF. DNA for the CDR3: TGTGCCAGCAGATTTAACTATGGCTACACCTTC.

Comments on this clone: One end of the junction varies from germline; a read error may be responsible. This chain links TRBV10-1 with TRBJ1-2; no clear D gene. The CDR3 spans 8 residues. Germline CDR1 WNHNN, CDR2 SYGVQD (reference sequence). The CDR3: CASTKLAF. For the CDR3, the DNA is TGCGCCAGCACCAAGTTAGCCTTC.

The J gene is TRBJ1-2, the V gene TRBV28, with 11 bases identical to TRBD1. This CDR3 has 15 amino acids. Germline V gene lookup returns CDR1 MDHEN and CDR2 SYDVKM. The V and J ends lost 2 bases and 4 bases, in that order; junction bases with no gene match: 3. CDR3 residues: CASSLGGTGGYGYTF. The CDR3 DNA reads TGTGCCAGCAGTTTAGGGGGGACAGGGGGCTATGGCTACACCTTC.

V gene TRBV28 combines with J gene TRBJ2-3; 9 bases map to TRBD2. V lost 4 bases and J lost 6; bases outside the gene matches: 5. The CDR3 sequence is 14 residues long. Germline V gene data show CDR1 as MDHEN and CDR2 as SYDVKM. CDR3 sequence reads: CASSSRGGPDTQYF. The CDR3 DNA reads TGTGCCAGCAGTTCGCGGGGGGGCCCCGATACGCAGTATTTT.

The CDR3 nucleotides read TGTGCCAGCAGCCGAACGACAGGGACCGGGTCACCCCTCCACTTT. This gives the protein CASSRTTGTGSPLHF. The chain has TRBV3-1 (or the pseudogene TRBV3-2) and TRBJ1-6; 7 bases agree with TRBD1. The CDR3 is 15 amino acids. V was pared by 4 bases and J by 10 bases, with 10 bases of the junction left unmatched. The V gene's germline CDR1 is LGHDT and CDR2 YNNKEL (reference sequence).

This chain joins TRBV30 and TRBJ2-2; D may be TRBD1 (6 bases). Germline CDR1 reads GTSNPN; CDR2 reads SVGIG (reference sequence). This CDR3 has 14 residues. Between the trimmed V and J ends, which lost 4 bases and 1 base, there was a span of 10 bases. CDR3 residues: CAWKQGLNTGELFF. CDR3 in DNA: TGTGCCTGGAAGCAGGGGCTGAACACCGGGGAGCTGTTTTTT.

The V gene is TRBV5-1, the J gene TRBJ2-2; D not certain. CDR3 length: 15 amino acids. Germline V lookup: CDR1 SGHRS, CDR2 YFSETQ. Trimming removed 4 bases at V and 0 bases at J, with 10 bases between. CDR3 in amino acids: CASSRDHPNTGELFF. DNA of the CDR3: TGCGCCAGCAGCCGAGATCACCCGAACACCGGGGAGCTGTTTTTT.

This chain uses TRBV25-1 with TRBJ2-7; TRBD2 matches 14 bases. The CDR3 loop spans 16 amino acids. The V gene end was trimmed by 3 bases and the J gene end by 7 bases; junction bases not matched to a gene: 8. The germline CDR1 and CDR2 sequences are MGHDK and SYGVNS. CDR3 amino acids: CASSDPRLAGGREQYF. The CDR3 nucleotides are TGTGCCAGCAGTGACCCCAGACTAGCGGGGGGGAGGGAGCAGTACTTC.

As regards this clone: Other DNA variants within this sample encode the same CDR3. The V and J genes are TRBV19 and TRBJ1-5, with 8 bases matching TRBD1. There are 13 residues in the CDR3. J was trimmed by 4 bases and V by 10 bases; bases with no gene match: 6. Germline CDR1 LNHDA, CDR2 SQIVND (reference sequence). Here the CDR3 reads CATADRGNQPQHF. CDR3 nucleotides: TGTGCCACCGCAGACAGGGGTAATCAGCCCCAGCATTTT. Full variable domain (remainder filled in from reference TRBV19 and TRBJ1-5): DGGITQSPKYLFRKEGQNVTLSCEQNLNHDAMYWYRQDPGQGLRLIYYSQIVNDFQKGDIAEGYSVSREKKESFPLTVTSAQKNPTAFYLCATADRGNQPQHFGDGTRLSIL.

The rearrangement links TRBV5-4 to TRBJ1-4, with no clear D. CDR1 and CDR2 from the germline V gene are SGHNT and YYREEE (reference sequence). V was clipped by 4 bases and J by 8 bases, with 21 bases between them. The CDR3 spans 16 residues. CDR3 sequence reads: CASSPGLGAASEKLFF. CDR3 bases: TGTGCCAGCAGCCCTGGATTGGGTGCGGCAAGCGAAAAACTGTTTTTT.

CDR3 sequence: CASRGWSGELFF. Here the CDR3 DNA reads TGTGCCAGCAGGGGTTGGTCCGGGGAGCTGTTTTTT. The rearrangement uses TRBV6-5 and TRBJ2-2; D is uncertain. Trimming shortened V by 6 bases and J by 6 bases, and 8 bases separated the two germline ends. This CDR3 comprises 12 residues. Germline CDR1 MNHEY, CDR2 SVGAGI.

This clone occurred once. V is TRBV7-3 and J is TRBJ2-3; TRBD2 matches 8 bases. This CDR3 has 16 residues. CDR1 is SGHTA and CDR2 is FQGTGA in the germline V gene. The trim removed 2 bases at V and 4 bases at J, leaving 8 bases unmatched. The CDR3 DNA follows: TGTGCCAGCAGCTTATGGCGGGGGGCTGGAGCAGATACGCAGTATTTT. This gives the protein CASSLWRGAGADTQYF.

The CDR3 sequence is CASSLASLLYGYTF. CDR3 coding DNA: TGCGCCAGCAGCTTGGCCTCCCTACTCTATGGCTACACCTTC. J is TRBJ1-2 and V is TRBV5-1, with unresolved D. Germline V gene lookup returns CDR1 SGHRS and CDR2 YFSETQ. The ends were cut back, 0 bases at V and 4 bases at J, with 10 bases in the middle. This CDR3 spans 14 amino acids.

The chain recombines TRBV12-1 with TRBJ1-5. TRBV12-1 corresponds to a pseudogene. The length of the CDR3 is 17 residues. The CDR3, as DNA: TGTGCCAGCAGCTTTGCGCATCTACCAGGGAGGGATCAGCCCCAGCATTTT. It is translated as CASSFAHLPGRDQPQHF.

The chain uses TRBV5-1 and TRBJ1-6, with 7 nucleotides matching TRBD1. This CDR3 region has 16 residues. The V gene end was trimmed by 0 bases and the J gene end by 10 bases; junction bases not matched to a gene: 10. Germline V gives CDR1 SGHRS, CDR2 YFSETQ. CDR3: CASSLAGTGEGSPLHF. The CDR3 bases are TGCGCCAGCAGCTTGGCCGGCACAGGGGAAGGATCACCCCTCCACTTT.

CDR3 nucleotides: TGTGCCAGCAGCCAACGGACAGGGGGGAACACTGAAGCTTTCTTT. Residues: CASSQRTGGNTEAFF. This chain links TRBV7-2 with TRBJ1-1; 10 bases fit TRBD1. V was clipped by 5 bases and J by 1 base; unmatched bases: 4. Germline V CDR1 and CDR2: SGHTA, FQGNSA. The CDR3 runs to 15 residues.

The genes are TRBV7-9 and TRBJ1-1, with 8 bases lining up with TRBD1. The CDR3 has 14 residues. The germline CDR1 and CDR2 sequences are SEHNR and FQNEAQ (reference sequence). J lost 1 base, V lost 5 bases, and 3 bases had no gene match. CDR3 coding DNA: TGTGCCAGCAGCACAGGGACAGGGAACACTGAAGCTTTCTTT. Its protein product is CASSTGTGNTEAFF.

This clone was recorded only once. The CDR3 DNA reads TGTGCCAGACCGACGGAAGGGGATATGGACCAGCCCCAGCATTTT. It translates to CARPTEGDMDQPQHF. This chain links TRBV19 with TRBJ1-5; D is possibly TRBD1 (5 bases). Germline V gene sequence: CDR1 LNHDA, CDR2 SQIVND (reference sequence). The CDR3 has 15 residues. V dropped 9 bases and J dropped 7 bases, with 22 bases sitting between them. The full variable domain, completed using reference TRBV19 and TRBJ1-5, is DGGITQSPKYLFRKEGQNVTLSCEQNLNHDAMYWYRQDPGQGLRLIYYSQIVNDFQKGDIAEGYSVSREKKESFPLTVTSAQKNPTAFYLCARPTEGDMDQPQHFGDGTRLSIL.

The CDR3 region is CASSKRFTSTDTQYF. In nucleotides, the CDR3 is TGTGCCAGCAGCAAGCGGTTCACTAGCACAGATACGCAGTATTTT. The chain uses TRBV5-6 and TRBJ2-3, with D tentatively TRBD2 (5 bases). Per the germline V gene, CDR1 is SGHDT and CDR2 is YYEEEE. The CDR3 contains 15 residues. V lost 4 bases to trimming and J lost 0 bases, with 12 bases between them.

V gene TRBV20-1 combines with J gene TRBJ2-5; D is undetermined. V was pared by 6 bases and J by 5 bases, with 10 bases between. Germline V CDR1 and CDR2: DFQATT, SNEGSKA (reference sequence). The CDR3 extends over 11 amino acids. For the CDR3, the DNA is TGCAGTGCCCCGCCTTCCGAGACCCAGTACTTC. This codes for CSAPPSETQYF.

The rearrangement joins TRBV30 to TRBJ1-2, with 11 bases identical to TRBD1. The V gene's germline CDR1 is GTSNPN and CDR2 SVGIG (reference sequence). The CDR3 is 14 amino acids. V was clipped by 4 bases and J by 8 bases; unmatched bases: 9. The CDR3 DNA sequence: TGTGCCTGGATTGTGCCCGGGACAGGGGGAGGCTACACCTTC. Its protein is CAWIVPGTGGGYTF.

The genes are TRBV7-2 and TRBJ1-6; possible D gene TRBD1, 6 bases. Germline V gene data show CDR1 as SGHTA and CDR2 as FQGNSA. Trimming removed 2 bases from V and 7 bases from J, with 9 bases in between. The length of the CDR3 is 14 residues. CDR3 sequence: CASSLQGINSPLHF. As DNA, the CDR3 is TGTGCCAGCAGCTTACAGGGGATCAATTCACCCCTCCACTTT.

The CDR3 sequence: CATQGGPDYGYTF. CDR3 coding DNA: TGTGCCACCCAGGGGGGGCCGGACTATGGCTACACCTTC. The chain joins TRBV12-3 or TRBV12-4 to TRBJ1-2; 7 nucleotides agree with TRBD1. The junction had 8 bases not matched to a gene; V was cut back by 10 bases and J by 3 bases. CDR3 size: 13 residues.

The chain links TRBV5-1 to TRBJ1-4, with 8 bases aligning to TRBD1. After removal of 2 bases from V and 11 bases from J, the junction contained 11 bases not matched to a gene. This CDR3 comprises 15 residues. Germline lookup yields CDR1 SGHRS and CDR2 YFSETQ. The chain's CDR3 is CASSLGTGVSRKLFF. DNA for the CDR3: TGCGCCAGCAGCTTAGGGACAGGAGTTTCGCGTAAACTGTTTTTT.